The table lists the clone carrying this T cell receptor beta chain with many counts. Its specificity is unknown. This entry comes from a study of T-cell reconstitution after alpha-beta-depleted transplantation in children. TCRbeta library preparation incorporated unique molecular identifiers. TCRdb recomputed calls from the PCR reads with MiXCR, one row per CDR3 protein. The table lists hundreds of thousands of distinct CDR3 sequences, 13% of them singletons. Germline values: CDR1 SGHTA, CDR2 FQGNSA. V was clipped by 5 bases and J by 1 base; unmatched bases: 7. CDR3 size: 15 residues. Overall study results and limits: Approximately two months post-transplant, alpha-beta T cells reportedly originated from several hundred expanded graft clones. There were some patients whose high TCRbeta diversity at day 60 came from surviving recipient T cells and thymic progenitors. A year had passed since transplant, and T-cell counts and diversity by then came mostly from newly produced T cells.

The source of this sequence is a girl aged 2-10 years with congenital amegakaryocytic thrombocytopenia, due to receive a stem cell transplant. The rearrangement links TRBV7-2 to TRBJ2-5, with 7 nucleotides matching TRBD1. This sample comprised PBMCs, obtained before TCRalphabeta/CD19-depleted stem cell transplant. CDR3 residues: CASSERQGVQETQYF. DNA of the CDR3: TGTGCCAGCAGCGAAAGACAGGGCGTCCAAGAGACCCAGTACTTC.